The next 15 T cell receptor beta chains were all read from a single sample in a study of CD8+CD57+ T cells in acquired aplastic anemia. CD8+CD57+ cell expansion, shown by flow cytometry, had occurred in the patients selected for sequencing. The template used for profiling TCR beta VDJ and CDR3 was genomic DNA. TCRdb reprocessed the reads via MiXCR and lists one record per CDR3 protein. The sample yields about 260,000 distinct CDR3 sequences, around 82% seen once. The sample consisted of sorted CD4+, CD8+, or CD8+CD57+ T cells (not recorded which) from PBMCs. Source of these receptors: a human donor with aplastic anemia.

This chain connects TRBV12-5 to TRBJ2-1; TRBD2 matches 9 bases. Germline V gives CDR1 LGHNT, CDR2 FRNRAP. Trimming cost V 4 bases and J 8 bases; bases outside gene matches: 12. CDR3 length: 16 residues. The CDR3: CASGCQRSGGSDEQFF. Here the CDR3 DNA reads TGTGCTAGTGGTTGTCAAAGAAGCGGGGGGAGCGATGAGCAGTTCTTC.

The V call is TRBV5-8, the J call TRBJ1-2; 12 bases agree with TRBD1. Germline lookup yields CDR1 SGHTS and CDR2 YDEGEE. The ends lost 4 bases at V and 5 bases at J; junction bases unmatched: 6. The CDR3 runs to 15 residues. The CDR3 region has the DNA TGTGCCAGCAGCCCAGGGACAGGGGGCATGTATGGCTACACCTTC. Translated, it gives CASSPGTGGMYGYTF.

This clonotype was seen more than once but under ten times. The chain joins TRBV29-1 to TRBJ2-5, with D maybe TRBD1 (6 bases). Trimming took 4 bases from V and 5 from J, leaving 14 bases between them. The CDR3 has 13 residues. The germline CDR1 and CDR2 sequences are SQVTM and ANQGSEA. The CDR3 DNA is TGCAGCGTTGCTAACAGGGTCTTCGAGACCCAGTACTTC. This gives the protein CSVANRVFETQYF.

With regard to this clonotype: Since the CDR3 does not end with the conserved phenylalanine or tryptophan, this likely comes from a read error. The limits of the CDR3 on the DNA are not certain, so only TCRdb's listed CDR3 is given. The chain combines TRBV2 with TRBJ1-2; the D segment call TRBD1 is taken from the table without a DNA check. The CDR3 numbers 16 amino acids, ends counted. Germline V gene lookup returns CDR1 SNHLY and CDR2 FYNNEI. The CDR3: CASGDGGTDTQYFCPV.

A word on this clonotype: The conserved final phenylalanine or tryptophan is absent from the CDR3, which likely points to a read error. J is TRBJ2-3 and V is TRBV7-9; the D call may be TRBD1 or TRBD2 (5 bases each). The V end was cut by 8 bases, the J end by 10 bases, with 19 bases between. This CDR3 spans 13 amino acids. Per germline, CDR1 SEHNR and CDR2 FQNEAQ (reference sequence). For the CDR3, the DNA is TGTGCCAGCGGGGACGGCGTAACGGCTGCGCAGTATGTT. It is translated as CASGDGVTAAQYV.

Regarding this clonotype: The CDR3 does not close with the conserved phenylalanine or tryptophan, likely indicating a read error. It is unclear where the CDR3 begins or ends on the DNA, so no DNA is shown, and the CDR3 is as TCRdb lists it. The gene calls are TRBV7-9 and TRBJ2-3. From germline, CDR1 is SEHNR and CDR2 FQNEAQ (reference sequence). The CDR3 length is 13 residues, termini included. CDR3 region: CASGVVPADTLYC.

The chain employs TRBV11-1 and TRBJ2-3, with D possibly being TRBD2 (5 bases). V lost 5 bases and J 1 base, leaving 13 bases between the germline ends. Germline lookup yields CDR1 SGHAT and CDR2 FQDESV (reference sequence). CDR3 length: 15 residues. The CDR3 nucleotides read TGTGCCAGCAGCGTAGTACCCGGGGGCACAGATACGCAGTATTTT. Translated: CASSVVPGGTDTQYF. The variable domain in full, completed from reference TRBV11-1 and TRBJ2-3, reads EAEVAQSPRYKITEKSQAVAFWCDPISGHATLYWYRQILGQGPELLVQFQDESVVDDSQLPKDRFSAERLKGVDSTLKIQPAELGDSAMYLCASSVVPGGTDTQYFGPGTRLTVL.

J is TRBJ2-3 and V is TRBV5-1; D uncertain. The CDR3 sequence is 15 residues long. Looked up from germline, CDR1 is SGHRS and CDR2 is YFSETQ. The ends were cut back, 0 bases at V and 1 base at J, with 9 bases in the middle. The CDR3 DNA sequence: TGCGCCAGCAGCTTGGGTGGGCGCGGCACAGATACGCAGTATTTT. It codes for CASSLGGRGTDTQYF.

The rearrangement uses TRBV7-2 and TRBJ2-3, with 9 positions matching TRBD2. J gave up 3 bases and V 0 bases, and 4 bases lay outside the gene matches. CDR3 length: 16 residues. The germline gives CDR1 SGHTA, CDR2 FQGNSA. The CDR3 region has the DNA TGTGCCAGCAGCTTAGCGCTCGGACTAGCGACAGATACGCAGTATTTT. Its protein is CASSLALGLATDTQYF.

The J gene is TRBJ2-1, the V gene TRBV19, with 10 bases that match TRBD2. Germline V gives CDR1 LNHDA, CDR2 SQIVND (reference sequence). Trimming at V came to 5 bases and at J to 0 bases, leaving 4 bases not matched to a gene. This CDR3 region has 16 residues. This chain's CDR3 is CASSGAGGSSYNEQFF. The CDR3 DNA reads as TGTGCCAGTAGTGGAGCGGGAGGGAGCTCCTACAATGAGCAGTTCTTC.

For this clonotype: No DNA is shown, since the ends of the CDR3 on it are uncertain; the CDR3 is the one TCRdb lists. The J gene is TRBJ1-6, the V gene TRBV7-9; TRBD1 was called by the table and not checked on the DNA. Germline V gene sequence: CDR1 SEHNR, CDR2 FQNEAQ (reference sequence). The CDR3 region is 16 residues in length, termini included. This CDR3 is CAGQADRETQYFGLHF.

The V call is TRBV7-2, the J call TRBJ2-7, with D unresolved. Trimming took 2 bases from V and 7 from J, leaving 12 bases between them. Germline lookup yields CDR1 SGHTA and CDR2 FQGNSA. The CDR3 consists of 13 residues. The DNA for the CDR3 is TGTGCCAGCAGCTTATCCCTCGAGAAGGAGCAGTACTTC. Residues: CASSLSLEKEQYF. The whole variable domain, remainder taken from reference TRBV7-2 and TRBJ2-7, is GAGVSQSPSNKVTEKGKDVELRCDPISGHTALYWYRQSLGQGLEFLIYFQGNSAPDKSGLPSDRFSAERTGGSVSTLTIQRTQQEDSAVYLCASSLSLEKEQYFGPGTRLTVT.

On this clonotype: It is unclear where the CDR3 begins or ends on the DNA, so no DNA is shown, and the CDR3 is as TCRdb lists it. The J gene is TRBJ1-4, the V gene TRBV7-3; the D call TRBD1 from the table was never checked on the DNA. Termini included, the CDR3 measures 14 amino acids. Per the germline V gene, CDR1 is SGHTA and CDR2 is FQGTGA. CDR3 sequence: CASSFAQGAEKMLF.

This clonotype was observed once. The CDR3 carries no conserved terminal phenylalanine or tryptophan, so it likely arises from a read error. No DNA is shown, since the ends of the CDR3 on it are uncertain; the CDR3 is the one TCRdb lists. J is TRBJ2-1 and V is TRBV2; whether TRBD1, the table's D call, matches the DNA was not checked. The germline CDR1 and CDR2 sequences are SNHLY and FYNNEI. The CDR3 spans 15 residues, counting both ends. The CDR3 loop reads CASGDGGTDSHEYCP.

About this clonotype: Since the CDR3 does not end with the conserved phenylalanine or tryptophan, this likely comes from a read error. No DNA is shown, since the ends of the CDR3 on it are uncertain; the CDR3 is the one TCRdb lists. The rearrangement joins TRBV7-3 to TRBJ2-3; the table's TRBD2 call for D was not verified on the DNA. From its first to its last residue, the CDR3 has 13 amino acids. The germline gives CDR1 SGHTA, CDR2 FQGTGA. CDR3 sequence reads: CASSLAKRGYYNE.